These T cell receptor beta chains were read from a single sample in a study of T cell responses to AZD1222 COVID-19 vaccine. Using immunoSEQ multiplex PCR, the repertoire was profiled, and TCRdb retains in-frame clones only, with some absent. The top ten clones hold more than 9% of a sample with 95,000 to 150,000 clones, over 75% of them seen once. This material consisted of peripheral blood, taken on day 0 of AZD1222 vaccination. The receptors were sampled from an adult in good health. CDR3s include the opening cysteine and the closing phenylalanine or tryptophan. D genes are given only for firm matches. A row's size may be missing; if present it is once, few, many or a size class.

TRBJ1-2 | NA | few | TRBV5-4 | CASSFQGNYGYTF | TGTGCCAGCAGTTTCCAGGGAAACTATGGCTACACCTTC
TRBJ1-2 | NA | NA | TRBV19 | CASSPGYRGGYTF | TGTGCCAGTAGTCCGGGGTATCGAGGTGGCTACACCTTC
TRBJ2-1 | NA | NA | TRBV30 | CACSRGAANEQFF | TGTGCCTGTTCTAGGGGGGCTGCCAATGAGCAGTTCTTC
TRBJ2-3 | NA | NA | TRBV10-2 | CASSAPRGGSTDTQYF | TGCGCCAGCAGCGCCCCCCGGGGAGGTAGCACAGATACGCAGTATTTT
TRBJ1-2 | NA | NA | TRBV7-9 | CASSLTNGQFRYTF | TGTGCCAGCAGCTTAACTAACGGACAGTTTCGCTACACCTTC
TRBJ2-7 | NA | NA | TRBV6-2/TRBV6-3 | CASSSRRRSSYEQYF | TGTGCCAGCAGTTCACGGCGGAGGAGCTCCTACGAGCAGTACTTC
TRBJ1-5 | NA | NA | TRBV6-1 | CASSDTIGQPQHF | TGTGCCAGCAGTGATACTATAGGGCAGCCCCAGCATTTT
TRBJ1-2 | NA | NA | TRBV2 | CASSLQGGYGYTF | TGTGCCAGCAGTCTACAGGGTGGCTATGGCTACACCTTC
TRBJ1-3 | NA | NA | TRBV9 | CASSVDENTIYF | TGTGCCAGCAGCGTAGATGAGAACACCATATATTTT
TRBJ2-5 | TRBD1 | NA | TRBV25-1 | CASSDPKGAIAQYF | TGTGCCAGCAGTGACCCCAAGGGGGCAATTGCCCAGTACTTC
TRBJ2-7 | NA | NA | TRBV11-3 | CASSLGTPNEQYF | TGTGCCAGCAGCTTAGGTACCCCCAACGAGCAGTACTTC
TRBJ2-3 | NA | NA | TRBV12-3/TRBV12-4 | CASFQGSTDTQYF | TGTGCCAGCTTTCAGGGTTCCACAGATACGCAGTATTTT
TRBJ2-3 | TRBD2 | NA | TRBV9 | CASSKSGAISGDTQYF | TGTGCCAGCAGCAAGAGCGGGGCCATATCAGGGGATACGCAGTATTTT
TRBJ2-2 | TRBD2 | NA | TRBV19 | CASSISSIGGRRNTGELFF | TGTGCCAGTAGTATAAGTTCCATAGGCGGGAGGAGAAACACCGGGGAGCTGTTTTTT
TRBJ2-3 | TRBD2 | NA | TRBV2 | CASRTSADTQYF | TGTGCCAGCCGGACTAGCGCAGATACGCAGTATTTT